This T cell receptor (beta chain) was captured in a study of T cell responses to AZD1222 COVID-19 vaccine. The assay was immunoSEQ multiplex PCR, and TCRdb's table has in-frame clones only and misses some. The repertoire holds approximately 160,000 clones, with 90% as singletons. The sequence derives from an adult in good health. The specimen was peripheral blood, collected on day 0 of AZD1222 vaccination.

CDR3 sequence (DNA): TGTGCCAGCAGTTACAAACAGGGTCGAGACACTGAAGCTTTCTTT. Its protein is CASSYKQGRDTEAFF. The V and J genes are TRBV6-5 and TRBJ1-1, with D possibly matching TRBD1 (6 bases). The CDR3 has 15 residues. V lost 2 bases and J 3 bases, leaving 13 bases between the germline ends. CDR1 is MNHEY, CDR2 SVGAGI, per germline.